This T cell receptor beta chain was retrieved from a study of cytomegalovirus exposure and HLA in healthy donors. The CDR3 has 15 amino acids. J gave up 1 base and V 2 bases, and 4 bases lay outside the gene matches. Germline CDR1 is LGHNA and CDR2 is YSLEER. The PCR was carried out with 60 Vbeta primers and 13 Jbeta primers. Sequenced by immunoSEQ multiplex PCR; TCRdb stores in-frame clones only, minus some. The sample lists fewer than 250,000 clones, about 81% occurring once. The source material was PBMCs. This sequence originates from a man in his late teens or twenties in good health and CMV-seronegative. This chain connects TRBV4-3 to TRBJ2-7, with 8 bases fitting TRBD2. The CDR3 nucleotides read TGCGCCAGCAGCCAACGGGGACTAGAGTCCTACGAGCAGTACTTC. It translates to CASSQRGLESYEQYF.